Below, 22 T cell receptor beta chains from the same sample are listed, as sequenced in a study of PD-1 blockade in classical Hodgkin lymphoma. Libraries were prepared by immunoSEQ multiplex PCR; TCRdb keeps only in-frame clonotypes and omits some of them. Counted here are fewer than 5,500 clones, about 80% occurring once; the ten biggest clones make up roughly a third. Autologous stem cell transplantation was followed by relapse in every patient, and brentuximab vedotin exposure varied. Here the sequenced sample was peripheral blood mononuclear cells (PBMCs), taken at baseline. The receptors originated from a human donor with classical Hodgkin lymphoma.

This clone was seen just once. The chain joins TRBV7-6 to TRBJ1-1; the D gene is possibly TRBD1 (6 bases). Trimming took off 1 base at V and 4 bases at J, with 16 bases between the two ends. The CDR3 is 16 amino acids. The germline V gene has CDR1 SGHVS and CDR2 FNYEAQ. DNA of the CDR3: TGTGCCAGCAGCTTAGGTGGGGGCTGGAGTGGCACTGAAGCTTTCTTT. Its translation is CASSLGGGWSGTEAFF.

The genes are TRBV19 and TRBJ2-1, with 7 bases that match TRBD2. CDR3 length: 16 amino acids. The V gene's germline CDR1 is LNHDA and CDR2 SQIVND (reference sequence). V shed 4 bases and J 7 bases; nucleotides not matched to a gene: 13. The CDR3 protein is CASSKARDYLENEQFF. The CDR3, as DNA: TGTGCCAGTAGTAAGGCCCGGGACTATCTCGAGAATGAGCAGTTCTTC.

V is TRBV28 and J is TRBJ1-2; 9 bases fit TRBD1. The CDR3 loop spans 15 amino acids. The V segment lost 5 bases and the J segment 7 bases; nucleotides outside the gene matches: 11. Germline values: CDR1 MDHEN, CDR2 SYDVKM. CDR3 in amino acids: CASSTLWGQGRGYTF. DNA of the CDR3: TGTGCCAGCAGTACCCTGTGGGGACAGGGCCGTGGCTACACCTTC.

This clone is classed as medium-sized (0.01 to 0.1%). V usage is TRBV5-4 and J usage is TRBJ2-2, with D perhaps TRBD1 (5 bases). Per germline, CDR1 SGHNT and CDR2 YYREEE (reference sequence). The CDR3 spans 16 residues. V was cut by 1 base and J by 5 bases, with 15 bases left in between. CDR3 loop: CASSLQGVVGTGELFF. CDR3 nucleotides: TGTGCCAGCAGCTTGCAGGGCGTGGTAGGGACCGGGGAGCTGTTTTTT.

This chain links TRBV2 with TRBJ2-5; 13 bases align to TRBD2. Per the germline V gene, CDR1 is SNHLY and CDR2 is FYNNEI. This CDR3 is built from 15 residues. V dropped 8 bases and J dropped 4; count of bases not matched to a gene: 7. CDR3 nucleotide sequence: TGTGCCAGCGGGACTAGCGGGGCGAGGGGAGAGACCCAGTACTTC. Residues: CASGTSGARGETQYF.

Concerning this clone itself: This CDR3 is also generated by other DNA sequences in the sample. CDR3 sequence: CASSTLDRGREPEAFF. The CDR3 DNA follows: TGTGCCAGTAGCACCCTGGACAGGGGGCGCGAACCTGAAGCTTTCTTT. This rearrangement joins TRBV19 to TRBJ1-1; the match to TRBD1 covers 11 bases. Trimming took 6 bases from V and 6 from J; bases not matched to a gene: 12. From germline, CDR1 is LNHDA and CDR2 SQIVND (reference sequence). This CDR3 is built from 16 residues. Variable domain in full (rest from reference TRBV19 and TRBJ1-1): DGGITQSPKYLFRKEGQNVTLSCEQNLNHDAMYWYRQDPGQGLRLIYYSQIVNDFQKGDIAEGYSVSREKKESFPLTVTSAQKNPTAFYLCASSTLDRGREPEAFFGQGTRLTVV.

This clone is a singleton in its sample. The V gene is TRBV5-4, the J gene TRBJ2-1, with TRBD2 matching over 7 bases. There are 13 residues in the CDR3. V was pared by 4 bases and J by 4 bases, with 2 bases of the junction left unmatched. Germline CDR1 is SGHNT and CDR2 is YYREEE (reference sequence). CDR3 sequence (DNA): TGTGCCAGCAGCCCGGGACTATACAATGAGCAGTTCTTC. This gives the protein CASSPGLYNEQFF.

The chain employs TRBV30 and TRBJ1-2, with D hard to call. Germline CDR1 and CDR2: GTSNPN and SVGIG (reference sequence). The CDR3 has 15 residues. V gave up 0 bases and J gave up 1 base, with 12 bases separating them. The CDR3 DNA sequence: TGTGCCTGGAGTGTGGCGGGTCCCGGTAACTATGGCTACACCTTC. Protein: CAWSVAGPGNYGYTF.

The chain combines TRBV7-2 with TRBJ2-2; perhaps TRBD2 as D (5 bases). The CDR3 is made up of 15 amino acids. CDR1 and CDR2 (germline): SGHTA, FQGNSA. Trimming stripped 0 bases from V and 7 bases from J, with 12 bases between. CDR3 nucleotides: TGTGCCAGCAGCTTAGCCGCGACCGGGAACGGGGAGCTGTTTTTT. Protein sequence: CASSLAATGNGELFF.

This chain connects TRBV16 to TRBJ2-1; D is perhaps TRBD2 (5 bases). The CDR3 contains 13 residues. V lost 2 bases and J lost 5, with 7 bases in between. The germline V gene encodes CDR1 KGHSY and CDR2 FQNENV. CDR3 nucleotide sequence: TGTGCCAGCAGCCAACTAGCTAACAATGAGCAGTTCTTC. The encoded protein is CASSQLANNEQFF.

CDR3: CASSVGQGRTNEKLFF. The DNA for the CDR3 is TGTGCCAGCAGCGTTGGACAGGGACGGACTAATGAAAAACTGTTTTTT. This sequence joins TRBV9 and TRBJ1-4; 8 bases fit TRBD1. Germline V gene lookup returns CDR1 SGDLS and CDR2 YYNGEE. The length of the CDR3 is 16 residues. Losses at the gene ends were 2 bases for V and 2 bases for J; bases not matched to a gene: 5. The whole variable domain, filled in from reference TRBV9 and TRBJ1-4, reads DSGVTQTPKHLITATGQRVTLRCSPRSGDLSVYWYQQSLDQGLQFLIQYYNGEERAKGNILERFSAQQFPDLHSELNLSSLELGDSALYFCASSVGQGRTNEKLFFGSGTQLSVL.

The chain couples TRBV9 to TRBJ1-3; D gene unclear. The ends were cut back, 0 bases at V and 1 base at J, with 8 bases in the middle. This CDR3 has 15 residues. The germline gives CDR1 SGDLS, CDR2 YYNGEE. For the CDR3, the DNA is TGTGCCAGCAGCGTAGAGTGGGGTTCTGGAAACACCATATATTTT. This gives the protein CASSVEWGSGNTIYF.

This sequence joins TRBV5-4 and TRBJ1-4, with D maybe TRBD1 (6 bases). Trimming pared 2 bases from V and 8 bases from J, leaving 13 bases between. The CDR3 covers 14 residues. Germline-derived CDR1 and CDR2 are SGHNT and YYREEE (reference sequence). The CDR3 coding sequence is TGTGCCAGCAGCTTACAGGGTCCGGGAGAAAAACTGTTTTTT. It specifies CASSLQGPGEKLFF.

CDR3 sequence reads: CASRGQGWISPLHF. The CDR3 coding sequence is TGTGCCAGCAGAGGACAGGGGTGGATATCACCCCTCCACTTT. V and J are TRBV14 and TRBJ1-6, with 9 bases fitting TRBD1. Germline V gives CDR1 SGHDN, CDR2 FVKESK. The CDR3 consists of 14 residues. J lost 10 bases, V lost 6 bases, and 7 bases had no gene match.

This chain connects TRBV6-6 to TRBJ2-3, with TRBD2 matching 7 bases. Germline CDR1 MNHNY, CDR2 SVGAGI (reference sequence). CDR3 length equals 16 residues. V lost 2 bases, J lost 2 bases, and 7 bases stayed unmatched. The CDR3 DNA sequence: TGTGCCAGCAGTTACGGGGGGGTCCCTTACACAGATACGCAGTATTTT. Amino acids: CASSYGGVPYTDTQYF.

The chain couples TRBV5-6 to TRBJ2-5; a weak D match, TRBD2 (5 bases). V gave up 3 bases and J gave up 5 bases, with 11 bases separating them. Per germline, CDR1 SGHDT and CDR2 YYEEEE. This CDR3 has 13 residues. The CDR3 reads CASSWGDSETQYF. DNA for the CDR3: TGTGCCAGCAGCTGGGGAGATTCGGAGACCCAGTACTTC.

The genes are TRBV2 and TRBJ2-1; TRBD2 agrees at 7 bases. V was pared by 8 bases and J by 8 bases, with 3 bases of the junction left unmatched. Germline CDR1 is SNHLY and CDR2 is FYNNEI. This CDR3 is built from 11 residues. The CDR3 sequence: CASGGGYEQFF. The CDR3 bases are TGTGCCAGCGGGGGGGGATATGAGCAGTTCTTC. Full variable domain (outside the CDR3, taken from reference TRBV2 and TRBJ2-1): EPEVTQTPSHQVTQMGQEVILRCVPISNHLYFYWYRQILGQKVEFLVSFYNNEISEKSEIFDDQFSVERPDGSNFTLKIRSTKLEDSAMYFCASGGGYEQFFGPGTRLTVL.

This clone has a handful of counts. This rearrangement joins TRBV4-2 to TRBJ2-1; TRBD2 aligns across 9 bases. There are 16 residues in the CDR3. Looked up from germline, CDR1 is LGHNA and CDR2 is YNFKEQ. The ends lost 0 bases at V and 5 bases at J; junction bases unmatched: 5. Here the CDR3 reads CASSQEGLAKNNEQFF. In DNA, the CDR3 is TGTGCCAGCAGCCAAGAAGGACTAGCGAAGAACAATGAGCAGTTCTTC.

The rearrangement uses TRBV28 and TRBJ2-3; D call uncertain. This CDR3 is built from 15 residues. The ends were cut back, 6 bases at V and 2 bases at J, with 15 bases in the middle. Germline loops: CDR1 MDHEN, CDR2 SYDVKM. CDR3 in amino acids: CASSSPPTLTDTQYF. The CDR3 bases are TGTGCCAGCAGCTCACCCCCAACTCTCACAGATACGCAGTATTTT.

This sequence joins TRBV27 and TRBJ2-3; D is unclear. The length of the CDR3 is 15 residues. CDR1 is MNHEY and CDR2 is SMNVEV in the germline V gene (reference sequence). V gave up 3 bases and J gave up 1 base, with 11 bases separating them. The CDR3 DNA sequence: TGTGCCAGCAGTTTGGGGAATGGACGCACAGATACGCAGTATTTT. It is translated as CASSLGNGRTDTQYF.

The chain recombines TRBV7-8 with TRBJ2-2; D could derive from TRBD1 or TRBD2 (5 bases each). V was trimmed by 6 bases and J by 1 base, leaving 15 bases between them. This CDR3 is 16 amino acids long. Germline V lookup: CDR1 SGHVS, CDR2 FQNEAQ. Here the CDR3 reads CASSPGFGENTGELFF. DNA for the CDR3: TGTGCCAGCAGTCCAGGGTTCGGGGAGAACACCGGGGAGCTGTTTTTT.

V is TRBV5-1 and J is TRBJ1-2; tentative D call: TRBD1 (5 bases). The CDR3 has 14 residues. Trimming pared 4 bases from V and 4 bases from J, leaving 14 bases between. Germline lookup yields CDR1 SGHRS and CDR2 YFSETQ. DNA of the CDR3: TGCGCCAGCAGCCCTAGCAGGGATACCTATGGCTACACCTTC. Amino acids: CASSPSRDTYGYTF. The entire variable domain, with the rest obtained from reference TRBV5-1 and TRBJ1-2, is as follows: KAGVTQTPRYLIKTRGQQVTLSCSPISGHRSVSWYQQTPGQGLQFLFEYFSETQRNKGNFPGRFSGRQFSNSRSEMNVSTLELGDSALYLCASSPSRDTYGYTFGSGTRLTVV.